This TCR beta chain was identified in a study of blood T cell repertoires in COVID-19. Study summary: PBMCs, B-cell-depleted T cells, or T cells provided the cDNA or gDNA that made up the material.

The CDR3 runs 12 residues. V lost 4 bases and J 9 bases, leaving 12 bases between the germline ends. Germline CDR1 is KGHDR and CDR2 is SFDVKD. Using immunoSEQ multiplex PCR, the repertoire was profiled, and TCRdb retains in-frame clones only, with some absent. The table lists over 200,000 clones, about nine tenths of them singletons, with 2.5% to 3% in the top ten. The chain uses TRBV24-1 and TRBJ2-7; tentative D call: TRBD1 (6 bases). The sequence was collected from a woman aged 55 to 70 with acute or convalescent COVID-19. The sequencing sample was made of peripheral blood. Written as DNA, the CDR3 is TGTGCCACCAGTGAAGCAGGACAGAGGCAGTACTTC. This gives the protein CATSEAGQRQYF.